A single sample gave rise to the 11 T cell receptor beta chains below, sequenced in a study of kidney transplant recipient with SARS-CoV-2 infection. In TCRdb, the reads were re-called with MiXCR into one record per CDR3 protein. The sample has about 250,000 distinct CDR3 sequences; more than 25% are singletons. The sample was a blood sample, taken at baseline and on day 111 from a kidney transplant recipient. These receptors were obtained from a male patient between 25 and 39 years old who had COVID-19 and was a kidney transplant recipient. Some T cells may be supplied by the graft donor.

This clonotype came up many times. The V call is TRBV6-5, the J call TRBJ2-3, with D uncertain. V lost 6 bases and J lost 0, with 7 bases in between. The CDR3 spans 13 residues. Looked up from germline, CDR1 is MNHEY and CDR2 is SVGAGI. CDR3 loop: CASRKISTDTQYF. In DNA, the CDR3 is TGTGCCAGCAGGAAGATTAGCACAGATACGCAGTATTTT.

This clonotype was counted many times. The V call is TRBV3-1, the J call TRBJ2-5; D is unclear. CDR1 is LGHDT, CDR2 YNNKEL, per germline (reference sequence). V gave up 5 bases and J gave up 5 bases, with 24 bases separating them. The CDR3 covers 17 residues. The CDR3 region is CASSDSPPISFSETQYF. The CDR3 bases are TGTGCCAGCAGCGACTCTCCTCCCATTTCTTTCTCTGAGACCCAGTACTTC.

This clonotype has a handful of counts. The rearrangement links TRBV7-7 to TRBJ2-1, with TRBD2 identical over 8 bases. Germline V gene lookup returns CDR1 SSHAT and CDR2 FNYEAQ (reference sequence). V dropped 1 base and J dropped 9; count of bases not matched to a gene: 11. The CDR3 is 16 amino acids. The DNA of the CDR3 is TGTGCCAGCAGCTTAGAAGGCGGGAGGAATTCGGGTGAGCAGTTCTTC. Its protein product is CASSLEGGRNSGEQFF.

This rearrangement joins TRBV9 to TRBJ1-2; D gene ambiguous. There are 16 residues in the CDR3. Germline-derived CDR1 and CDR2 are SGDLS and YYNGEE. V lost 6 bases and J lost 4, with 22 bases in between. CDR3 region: CASTHRYSRKTYGYTF. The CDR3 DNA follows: TGTGCCAGCACCCACCGGTACTCAAGAAAGACCTATGGCTACACCTTC.

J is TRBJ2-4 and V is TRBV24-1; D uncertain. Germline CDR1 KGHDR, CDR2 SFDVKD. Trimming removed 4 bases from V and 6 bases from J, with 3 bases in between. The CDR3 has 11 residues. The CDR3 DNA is TGTGCCACCAGTGACGCAAACATTCAGTACTTC. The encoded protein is CATSDANIQYF.

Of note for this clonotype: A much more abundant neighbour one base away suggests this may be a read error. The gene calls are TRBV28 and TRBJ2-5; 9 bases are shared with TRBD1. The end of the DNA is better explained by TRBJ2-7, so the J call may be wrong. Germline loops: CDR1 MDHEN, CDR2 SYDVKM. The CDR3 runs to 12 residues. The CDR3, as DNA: TGTGTCGCCGGGACAGGGACCTGCGAGCAGTACTTC. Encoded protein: CVAGTGTCEQYF.

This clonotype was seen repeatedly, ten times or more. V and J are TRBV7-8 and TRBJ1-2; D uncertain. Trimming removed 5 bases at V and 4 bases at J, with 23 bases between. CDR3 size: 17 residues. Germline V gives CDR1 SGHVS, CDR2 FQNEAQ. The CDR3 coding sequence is TGTGCCAGCAGCGCCTACATGTTTACCCGAAAGACCTATGGCTACACCTTC. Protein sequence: CASSAYMFTRKTYGYTF.

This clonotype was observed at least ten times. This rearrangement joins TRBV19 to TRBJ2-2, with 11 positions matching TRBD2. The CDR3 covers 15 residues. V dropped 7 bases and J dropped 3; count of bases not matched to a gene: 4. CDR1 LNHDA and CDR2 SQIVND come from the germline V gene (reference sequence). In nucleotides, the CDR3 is TGTGCCAGTACCCCGGGACTAGCGGACACCGGGGAGCTGTTTTTT. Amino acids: CASTPGLADTGELFF.

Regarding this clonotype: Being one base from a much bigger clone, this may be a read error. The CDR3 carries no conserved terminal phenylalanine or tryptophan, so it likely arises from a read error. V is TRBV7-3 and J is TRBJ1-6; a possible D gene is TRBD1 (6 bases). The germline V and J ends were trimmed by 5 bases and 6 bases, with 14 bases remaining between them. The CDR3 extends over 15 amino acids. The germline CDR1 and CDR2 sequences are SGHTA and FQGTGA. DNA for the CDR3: TGTGCCAGCAGCACGGGGGGGGCCCCTAATTCACCCCTCCACTCT. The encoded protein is CASSTGGAPNSPLHS.

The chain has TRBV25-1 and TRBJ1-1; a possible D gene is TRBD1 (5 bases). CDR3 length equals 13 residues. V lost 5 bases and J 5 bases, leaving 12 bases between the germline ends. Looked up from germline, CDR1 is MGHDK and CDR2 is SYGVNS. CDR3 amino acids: CASSFLGGTEAFF. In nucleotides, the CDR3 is TGTGCCAGCAGTTTTTTGGGGGGGACTGAAGCTTTCTTT.

The CDR3 coding sequence is TGTGCCTGGAGAACAGGGGGAGCGAACACCGGGGAGCTGTTTTTT. Amino acid sequence: CAWRTGGANTGELFF. The V call is TRBV30, the J call TRBJ2-2; 8 positions agree with TRBD1. The CDR3 covers 15 residues. The J segment lost 0 bases and the V segment lost 3 bases, leaving 3 bases of the junction unmatched. Germline lookup yields CDR1 GTSNPN and CDR2 SVGIG (reference sequence).